A single sample gave rise to the 21 T cell receptor beta chains below, sequenced in a study of T-cell reconstitution after alpha-beta-depleted transplantation in children. Unique molecular identifiers featured in how the TCRbeta library was prepared. TCRdb re-called the PCR reads through MiXCR, storing one row per CDR3 protein. The data show around 210,000 distinct CDR3 sequences, roughly 6.6% seen once. Here the sequenced sample was PBMCs, taken before TCRalphabeta/CD19-depleted stem cell transplant. All receptors derive from a boy aged 2 to 10 with acute lymphoblastic leukemia, due to receive a stem cell transplant.

The sample holds a few counts of this clonotype. The chain carries TRBV6-5 and TRBJ1-5, with D unresolved. The CDR3 covers 15 residues. Germline CDR1 reads MNHEY; CDR2 reads SVGAGI. V was clipped by 2 bases and J by 6 bases, with 14 bases between them. Here the CDR3 reads CASSYRRGKGQPQHF. DNA for the CDR3: TGTGCCAGCAGTTACAGAAGAGGGAAGGGTCAGCCCCAGCATTTT.

This clonotype was counted ten times or more. Compared with germline, one end of the junction differs, possibly owing to a read error. This chain uses TRBV25-1 with TRBJ2-5; the match to TRBD1 covers 7 bases. The CDR3 has 15 amino acids. Germline V CDR1 and CDR2: MGHDK, SYGVNS. The DNA for the CDR3 is TGTGCCAGCAGTGAACCCTGGGACAGCCAAGAGTCCCAGTACTTC. Protein product: CASSEPWDSQESQYF.

This clonotype was observed at least ten times. The gene calls are TRBV13 and TRBJ2-7, with D tentatively TRBD1 or TRBD2 (5 bases each). V lost 0 bases to trimming and J lost 4 bases, with 16 bases between them. The CDR3 is 16 residues long. Looked up from germline, CDR1 is PRHDT and CDR2 is FYEKMQ (reference sequence). CDR3 in amino acids: CASSLGGPRRDYEQYF. As DNA, the CDR3 is TGTGCCAGCAGCTTAGGGGGACCAAGAAGAGATTACGAGCAGTACTTC.

CDR3 amino acids: CSARGGVGNQPQHF. The CDR3, as DNA: TGCAGTGCTAGGGGGGGAGTTGGCAATCAGCCCCAGCATTTT. The chain employs TRBV20-1 and TRBJ1-5; a possible D gene is TRBD1 (5 bases). This CDR3 contains 14 residues. Per germline, CDR1 DFQATT and CDR2 SNEGSKA (reference sequence). V was cut by 3 bases and J by 2 bases, with 11 bases left in between.

This clonotype was observed at least ten times. The CDR3 DNA reads as TGTGCCACCAGCAGAGATAGGGGGACTGGAGATCAAGAGACCCAGTACTTC. This translates into CATSRDRGTGDQETQYF. The rearrangement joins TRBV15 to TRBJ2-5; TRBD1 or TRBD2 may be the D gene (6 bases each). From germline, CDR1 is LNHNV and CDR2 YYDKDF (reference sequence). The CDR3 is 17 amino acids. V shed 0 bases and J shed 2 bases, with 16 bases lying between them.

Regarding this clonotype: This may stem from a read error, because a much larger clone lies one nucleotide away. The CDR3 protein is CTSSLVLGTDSNQPQHF. The CDR3 coding sequence is TGTACCAGCAGTTTAGTGCTGGGGACTGATAGCAATCAGCCCCAGCATTTT. The chain couples TRBV12-3 or TRBV12-4 to TRBJ1-5; weak D call: TRBD1 (5 bases). The CDR3 contains 17 residues.

This clonotype was seen a few times. The chain employs TRBV4-3 and TRBJ2-7, with a possible D match to TRBD1 (7 bases). V was trimmed by 0 bases and J by 1 base, leaving 16 bases between them. Germline V lookup: CDR1 LGHNA, CDR2 YSLEER. The CDR3 spans 17 residues. The CDR3 here is CASSQDNAGTASYEQYF. For the CDR3, the DNA is TGCGCCAGCAGCCAAGATAACGCGGGGACAGCTTCCTACGAGCAGTACTTC.

This clonotype was found many times. The V gene is TRBV28, the J gene TRBJ1-4; TRBD1 aligns across 7 bases. Losses at the gene ends were 5 bases for V and 0 bases for J; bases not matched to a gene: 15. The CDR3 length is 19 residues. Germline V gives CDR1 MDHEN, CDR2 SYDVKM. CDR3 region: CASSPLTGRNPTTNEKLFF. The CDR3 DNA sequence: TGTGCCAGCAGTCCGCTGACAGGGCGTAACCCCACAACTAATGAAAAACTGTTTTTT.

The chain has TRBV6-2 or TRBV6-3 and TRBJ2-7, with D uncertain. Germline lookup yields CDR1 MNHEY and CDR2 SVGEGT. The CDR3 runs to 13 residues. Trimming took off 4 bases at V and 4 bases at J, with 11 bases between the two ends. Written as DNA, the CDR3 is TGTGCCAGCAGTTCACGGTTCGAGTACGAGCAGTACTTC. It yields the protein CASSSRFEYEQYF.

This sequence joins TRBV18 and TRBJ1-4; unclear D gene. Trimming left V 2 bases short and J 0 bases short, with 7 bases between. There are 15 residues in the CDR3. Germline CDR1 KGHSH, CDR2 LQKENI. The CDR3 nucleotides read TGTGCCAGCTCACCAAGGCGCGCAACTAATGAAAAACTGTTTTTT. Translating gives CASSPRRATNEKLFF.

This clonotype occurred many times. V usage is TRBV20-1 and J usage is TRBJ2-3; possible D gene TRBD1, 6 bases. This CDR3 region has 16 residues. CDR1 is DFQATT and CDR2 is SNEGSKA in the germline V gene (reference sequence). V lost 3 bases and J 5 bases, leaving 21 bases between the germline ends. The CDR3 is CSARLGDIPVGDTQYF. The CDR3 DNA is TGCAGTGCTAGGTTGGGGGACATCCCGGTAGGAGATACGCAGTATTTT.

This clonotype has a handful of counts. V and J are TRBV7-2 and TRBJ2-7; 11 bases fit TRBD2. Germline CDR1 and CDR2: SGHTA and FQGNSA. The V segment lost 8 bases and the J segment 5 bases; nucleotides outside the gene matches: 17. This CDR3 comprises 17 residues. This chain's CDR3 is CASEPVVAGGVFDEQYF. CDR3 sequence (DNA): TGTGCCAGCGAACCAGTGGTAGCGGGAGGGGTGTTCGACGAGCAGTACTTC.

This clonotype was picked up many times. The rearrangement links TRBV12-3 or TRBV12-4 to TRBJ2-1, with D unclear. This CDR3 contains 12 residues. V lost 7 bases to trimming and J lost 6 bases, with 10 bases between them. The CDR3 coding sequence is TGTGCCAGCATGAGACCGCCCAATGAGCAGTTCTTC. Its translation is CASMRPPNEQFF.

This clonotype was detected many times. The J gene is TRBJ1-1, the V gene TRBV29-1; D perhaps matches TRBD1 (6 bases). The CDR3 is 13 amino acids. Between the trimmed V and J ends, which lost 6 bases and 5 bases, there was a span of 16 bases. The germline V gene encodes CDR1 SQVTM and CDR2 ANQGSEA. The CDR3 nucleotides are TGCAGCGTGGCCCACAGGGAATGGACTGAAGCTTTCTTT. Amino acid sequence: CSVAHREWTEAFF.

The table lists this clonotype with many counts. The rearrangement links TRBV29-1 to TRBJ1-1; possibly TRBD1 for D (5 bases). In germline, CDR1 is SQVTM, CDR2 ANQGSEA. V lost 6 bases, J lost 7 bases, and 24 bases lay in between. There are 15 residues in the CDR3. The CDR3 here is CSVGGGKGSGNEAFF. CDR3 sequence (DNA): TGCAGCGTGGGGGGGGGTAAAGGATCCGGTAATGAAGCTTTCTTT.

This clonotype has a count of ten or more. The chain has TRBV10-3 and TRBJ1-1, with 8 bases matching TRBD1. Germline V CDR1 and CDR2: ENHRY, SYGVKD. This CDR3 contains 14 residues. Unmatched junction bases numbered 6, after V lost 7 bases and J lost 2 bases. The CDR3 loop reads CAITPTGDNTEAFF. The CDR3 nucleotides read TGTGCCATCACCCCGACAGGGGATAACACTGAAGCTTTCTTT.

Only a few counts were recorded for this clonotype. This chain uses TRBV7-2 with TRBJ2-7; a weak D match, TRBD1 (5 bases). Looked up from germline, CDR1 is SGHTA and CDR2 is FQGNSA. V was shortened by 1 base and J by 3 bases, with 13 bases between the two germline ends. The CDR3 length is 15 residues. CDR3: CASSLGQGSVYEQYF. CDR3 coding DNA: TGTGCCAGCAGCTTAGGGCAGGGCAGTGTCTACGAGCAGTACTTC.

The sample holds many counts of this clonotype. The chain carries TRBV29-1 and TRBJ2-1; D is uncertain. Germline V CDR1 and CDR2: SQVTM, ANQGSEA. The V gene lost 7 bases and the J gene lost 8 bases, with 12 bases spanning the gap. The length of the CDR3 is 11 residues. The CDR3 spells CSAGYTDEQFF. The CDR3 DNA follows: TGCAGCGCCGGGTATACCGATGAGCAGTTCTTC.

The gene calls are TRBV18 and TRBJ1-1, with D tentatively TRBD1 (6 bases). The V end was cut by 4 bases, the J end by 4 bases, with 16 bases between. The CDR3 runs to 15 residues. From germline, CDR1 is KGHSH and CDR2 LQKENI. The CDR3 protein is CASSLNNQGSTEAFF. The CDR3 nucleotides read TGTGCCAGCTCACTCAACAACCAGGGGAGCACTGAAGCTTTCTTT.

Many counts were recorded for this clonotype. The CDR3 DNA follows: TGTGCCAGCAGTTTTGGCTTATACACCGGGGAGCTGTTTTTT. Its translation is CASSFGLYTGELFF. This sequence joins TRBV12-3 or TRBV12-4 and TRBJ2-2; D uncertain. The CDR3 has 14 residues. V was cut by 3 bases and J by 3 bases, with 8 bases left in between.

This clonotype has ten or more counts. The CDR3 is CATRLGNGDTQYF. CDR3 nucleotide sequence: TGTGCCACCAGGTTAGGGAACGGAGATACGCAGTATTTT. The J gene is TRBJ2-3, the V gene TRBV10-3; no clear D. The CDR3 covers 13 residues. Germline values: CDR1 ENHRY, CDR2 SYGVKD. V lost 10 bases, J lost 5 bases, and 16 bases lay in between.